Below are 26 T cell receptor beta chains sequenced from a single sample in a study of OX40 agonist ivuxolimab in advanced cancers. Measured with immunoSEQ multiplex PCR; TCRdb has only the in-frame clones, and not every one. The sample holds about 46,000 clones, about four fifths seen once. The input for sequencing was CD4+ or CD8+ T cells sorted from blood, taken in a trial of the OX40 agonist ivuxolimab. All receptors come from an adult with an advanced solid tumor such as melanoma, head and neck, liver or kidney cancer.

This rearrangement joins TRBV7-2 to TRBJ1-1; D gene unclear. The CDR3 has 14 residues. Germline V gene lookup returns CDR1 SGHTA and CDR2 FQGNSA. Trimming pared 1 base from V and 0 bases from J, leaving 6 bases between. In nucleotides, the CDR3 is TGTGCCAGCAGCTTAGGTACCATGAACACTGAAGCTTTCTTT. Protein: CASSLGTMNTEAFF.

The J gene is TRBJ2-1, the V gene TRBV11-2; D call uncertain. The CDR3 contains 15 residues. The germline V and J ends were trimmed by 0 bases and 5 bases, with 11 bases remaining between them. Germline V gene sequence: CDR1 SGHAT, CDR2 FQNNGV. The CDR3 reads CASSLDVGSHNEQFF. The CDR3 nucleotides are TGTGCCAGCAGCTTAGATGTGGGCAGCCACAATGAGCAGTTCTTC. The variable domain in full, with the rest retrieved from reference TRBV11-2 and TRBJ2-1, is EAGVAQSPRYKIIEKRQSVAFWCNPISGHATLYWYQQILGQGPKLLIQFQNNGVVDDSQLPKDRFSAERLKGVDSTLKIQPAKLEDSAVYLCASSLDVGSHNEQFFGPGTRLTVL.

This clone was observed once. The rearrangement uses TRBV4-2 and TRBJ1-1; TRBD1 might be the D (6 bases). The CDR3 length is 15 residues. Germline V gene data show CDR1 as LGHNA and CDR2 as YNFKEQ. The V end lost 1 base, the J end lost 1 base, and 10 bases lay between the germline ends. The CDR3, as DNA: TGTGCCAGCAGCCAAGGTGGGGACACGAACACTGAAGCTTTCTTT. Protein sequence: CASSQGGDTNTEAFF.

The V gene is TRBV29-1, the J gene TRBJ1-2; D is unresolved. The CDR3 length is 16 residues. Germline V gene sequence: CDR1 SQVTM, CDR2 ANQGSEA. Trimming shortened V by 2 bases and J by 7 bases, and 23 bases separated the two germline ends. CDR3: CSVESIKAKTPIGYTF. The DNA of the CDR3 is TGCAGCGTTGAAAGTATAAAGGCCAAGACGCCTATTGGCTACACCTTC.

V usage is TRBV5-1 and J usage is TRBJ1-1, with D tentatively TRBD1 (6 bases). V was cut by 3 bases and J by 4 bases, with 16 bases left in between. The CDR3 length is 15 residues. CDR1 and CDR2 from the germline V gene are SGHRS and YFSETQ. CDR3 nucleotides: TGCGCCAGCAGCTCAGGGGCTGGAGGGGTCACTGAAGCTTTCTTT. It is translated as CASSSGAGGVTEAFF.

In its sample, this clone was seen once. The V and J genes are TRBV2 and TRBJ2-3; D is uncertain. V was pared by 9 bases and J by 2 bases, with 12 bases between. The CDR3 is 13 residues long. Germline V gene sequence: CDR1 SNHLY, CDR2 FYNNEI. CDR3 protein: CARQIPVTDTQYF. In DNA, the CDR3 is TGTGCCAGACAGATACCCGTCACAGATACGCAGTATTTT.

CDR3 in DNA: TGTGCCAGCAGTAGGGCAGGCAATCAGCCCCAGCATTTT. Its protein product is CASSRAGNQPQHF. J is TRBJ1-5 and V is TRBV2; D uncertain. With 5 bases removed from V and 2 bases from J, the gap between germline ends came to 7 bases. The CDR3 totals 13 residues. Per germline, CDR1 SNHLY and CDR2 FYNNEI.

The V and J genes are TRBV15 and TRBJ2-1; 7 bases line up with TRBD1. In germline, CDR1 is LNHNV, CDR2 YYDKDF (reference sequence). V lost 5 bases, J lost 0 bases, and 10 bases stayed unmatched. CDR3 length equals 17 residues. The CDR3 region is CATSGYSQGSSYNEQFF. For the CDR3, the DNA is TGTGCCACCAGCGGATACTCACAGGGGAGCTCCTACAATGAGCAGTTCTTC.

This clone was recorded only once. The V gene is TRBV4-1, the J gene TRBJ2-3, with 8 bases that match TRBD2. Germline V gives CDR1 MGHRA, CDR2 YSYEKL. The ends lost 8 bases at V and 3 bases at J; junction bases unmatched: 28. The length of the CDR3 is 21 residues. CDR3 DNA: TGCGCCAGCCGCCTCTTACCTTCGGGACGGGGGGGTGGTATGAGGACAGATACGCAGTATTTT. Translated, it gives CASRLLPSGRGGGMRTDTQYF.

V and J are TRBV27 and TRBJ2-2; D unresolved. CDR3 length: 19 residues. Germline V lookup: CDR1 MNHEY, CDR2 SMNVEV (reference sequence). The V end lost 2 bases, the J end lost 0 bases, and 19 bases lay between the germline ends. The chain's CDR3 is CASSLRAPGKYANTGELFF. In DNA, the CDR3 is TGTGCCAGCAGTTTAAGGGCCCCGGGTAAATATGCGAACACCGGGGAGCTGTTTTTT.

V is TRBV5-5 and J is TRBJ1-5, with D perhaps matching TRBD1 (5 bases). Germline CDR1 SGHKS, CDR2 YYEKEE (reference sequence). Trimming left V 4 bases short and J 5 bases short, with 13 bases between. The length of the CDR3 is 14 residues. The CDR3 protein is CASSLPGGDQPQHF. DNA of the CDR3: TGTGCCAGCAGCCTCCCTGGGGGGGATCAGCCCCAGCATTTT. Filled out from reference TRBV5-5 and TRBJ1-5, the complete variable domain reads DAGVTQSPTHLIKTRGQQVTLRCSPISGHKSVSWYQQVLGQGPQFIFQYYEKEERGRGNFPDRFSARQFPNYSSELNVNALLLGDSALYLCASSLPGGDQPQHFGDGTRLSIL.

V is TRBV5-1 and J is TRBJ2-7, with 7 bases lining up with TRBD1. Germline V gene sequence: CDR1 SGHRS, CDR2 YFSETQ. CDR3 length: 13 amino acids. Unmatched junction bases numbered 3, after V lost 1 base and J lost 5 bases. The CDR3 loop reads CASSLPTGDEQYF. For the CDR3, the DNA is TGCGCCAGCAGCTTGCCCACAGGGGACGAGCAGTACTTC.

The chain uses TRBV6-5 and TRBJ1-2; D call uncertain. Germline loops: CDR1 MNHEY, CDR2 SVGAGI. V was cut by 0 bases and J by 4 bases, with 12 bases left in between. The CDR3 consists of 15 residues. In nucleotides, the CDR3 is TGTGCCAGCAGTTACTCATTCCTTGAGGGCTATGGCTACACCTTC. It yields the protein CASSYSFLEGYGYTF.

The count of this clone is one. V and J are TRBV7-2 and TRBJ2-1, with D unresolved. Looked up from germline, CDR1 is SGHTA and CDR2 is FQGNSA. V was shortened by 5 bases and J by 0 bases, with 14 bases between the two germline ends. The length of the CDR3 is 16 residues. CDR3 loop: CASSLYSALSYNEQFF. CDR3 nucleotide sequence: TGTGCCAGCAGCCTCTACAGCGCTCTCTCCTACAATGAGCAGTTCTTC.

This clone was seen more than once but under ten times. The chain is built from TRBV5-1 and TRBJ1-2; D may be TRBD1 (5 bases). Germline CDR1 SGHRS, CDR2 YFSETQ. This CDR3 region has 15 residues. V gave up 0 bases and J gave up 2 bases, with 11 bases separating them. CDR3 sequence: CASSLAPGVNYGYTF. CDR3 in DNA: TGCGCCAGCAGCTTGGCCCCGGGGGTAAACTATGGCTACACCTTC. The full variable domain, in which reference TRBV5-1 and TRBJ1-2 provide the parts outside the CDR3, is KAGVTQTPRYLIKTRGQQVTLSCSPISGHRSVSWYQQTPGQGLQFLFEYFSETQRNKGNFPGRFSGRQFSNSRSEMNVSTLELGDSALYLCASSLAPGVNYGYTFGSGTRLTVV.

V and J are TRBV19 and TRBJ1-5; tentatively, D is TRBD1 (6 bases). CDR1 is LNHDA and CDR2 is SQIVND in the germline V gene (reference sequence). V was trimmed by 5 bases and J by 0 bases, leaving 11 bases between them. The CDR3 covers 15 residues. The CDR3 here is CASSEGGYSNQPQHF. DNA for the CDR3: TGTGCCAGTAGTGAGGGGGGTTATAGCAATCAGCCCCAGCATTTT.

The chain has TRBV5-4 and TRBJ1-5; D unclear. The V end lost 4 bases, the J end lost 3 bases, and 11 bases lay between the germline ends. Germline loops: CDR1 SGHNT, CDR2 YYREEE (reference sequence). CDR3 length: 14 amino acids. CDR3: CASSPGPANQPQHF. CDR3 sequence (DNA): TGTGCCAGCAGCCCCGGACCGGCCAATCAGCCCCAGCATTTT.

The V call is TRBV18, the J call TRBJ2-5, with D maybe TRBD1 (5 bases). CDR3 length equals 14 residues. Trimming removed 1 base at V and 4 bases at J, with 10 bases between. Germline loops: CDR1 KGHSH, CDR2 LQKENI. The CDR3 DNA follows: TGTGCCAGCTCACCACTTGCGACAGTAGAGACCCAGTACTTC. Protein: CASSPLATVETQYF.

The chain couples TRBV7-3 to TRBJ2-2, with TRBD1 matching over 9 bases. The germline V gene encodes CDR1 SGHTA and CDR2 FQGTGA. This CDR3 spans 15 amino acids. The ends lost 5 bases at V and 6 bases at J; junction bases unmatched: 7. CDR3 in DNA: TGTGCCAGCAGCCAACCGGGACAGGGAGCCGGGGAGCTGTTTTTT. Translation gives CASSQPGQGAGELFF.

The chain has TRBV19 and TRBJ1-4; maybe TRBD1 (6 bases). V was clipped by 2 bases and J by 8 bases, with 12 bases between them. The length of the CDR3 is 14 residues. The germline gives CDR1 LNHDA, CDR2 SQIVND (reference sequence). The CDR3 is CASSIMTGTEKLFF. In DNA form, the CDR3 reads TGTGCCAGTAGTATAATGACAGGCACCGAAAAACTGTTTTTT.

This clone turned up a few times. The chain joins TRBV30 to TRBJ1-1; maybe TRBD1 (5 bases). This CDR3 is built from 12 residues. V lost 3 bases, J lost 5 bases, and 10 bases lay in between. In germline, CDR1 is GTSNPN, CDR2 SVGIG (reference sequence). CDR3 sequence: CAWRGGRTEAFF. The DNA of the CDR3 is TGTGCCTGGAGGGGGGGAAGGACTGAAGCTTTCTTT.

Only a few counts were recorded for this clone. The gene calls are TRBV6-6 and TRBJ2-5; D is possibly TRBD2 (5 bases). V was pared by 5 bases and J by 1 base, with 11 bases between. The CDR3 loop spans 14 amino acids. The germline gives CDR1 MNHNY, CDR2 SVGAGI (reference sequence). CDR3 DNA: TGTGCCAGCAGTCCGAGGGCACCCCAAGAGACCCAGTACTTC. It encodes CASSPRAPQETQYF.

This rearrangement joins TRBV6-1 to TRBJ1-5, with TRBD1 matching over 10 bases. Germline lookup yields CDR1 MNHNS and CDR2 SASEGT. J was trimmed by 6 bases and V by 8 bases; bases with no gene match: 7. This CDR3 contains 14 residues. This chain's CDR3 is CASDRDRGGQPQHF. The DNA for the CDR3 is TGTGCCAGCGATAGGGACAGGGGAGGTCAGCCCCAGCATTTT.

This clone was recorded a few times. The chain employs TRBV2 and TRBJ1-5, with D maybe TRBD1 (5 bases). From germline, CDR1 is SNHLY and CDR2 FYNNEI. Deletions cut 2 bases from V and 7 bases from J, with 12 bases between. The CDR3 runs to 14 residues. Written as DNA, the CDR3 is TGTGCCAGCAGTGAAAGGCTACAGGAGCAGCCCCAGCATTTT. This codes for CASSERLQEQPQHF.

J is TRBJ2-1 and V is TRBV23-1; perhaps D is TRBD1 or TRBD2 (7 bases each). TRBV23-1 counts as an open reading frame of uncertain function. The CDR3 totals 16 residues. Trimming cost V 4 bases and J 6 bases, with 19 bases left between them. The CDR3 spells CASSPDRGAGGNEQFF. The CDR3, as DNA: TGCGCCAGCAGTCCTGATCGGGGGGCAGGGGGCAATGAGCAGTTCTTC.

The chain joins TRBV4-1 to TRBJ1-1; a weak D match, TRBD1 (6 bases). Germline V gives CDR1 MGHRA, CDR2 YSYEKL. V was pared by 6 bases and J by 4 bases, with 15 bases between. The CDR3 runs to 14 residues. The CDR3 bases are TGCGCCAGCAGTCCAGATCAGGGGAGCACTGAAGCTTTCTTT. This sequence encodes CASSPDQGSTEAFF.